The clone carrying this T cell receptor (beta chain) was counted a few times. The data originate from a study of beta chain features in type 1 diabetes. Study overall: Across all samples, fewer than 120,000,000 sorted cells were examined.

After removal of 5 bases from V and 5 bases from J, the junction contained 5 bases not matched to a gene. From germline, CDR1 is MNHEY and CDR2 SMNVEV (reference sequence). CDR3 length: 13 amino acids. The authors sorted CD4+ naive, central memory, regulatory and stem cell-like memory cells via CD45RO/CCR7/CD25/CD127/CD95/CD27. Sorted populations were all over 98% pure. Sequencing targeted expressed TCRB transcripts, as all isolated RNA had been reverse transcribed. Generated by immunoSEQ multiplex PCR, the TCRdb table keeps only in-frame clones and is missing some. The sample holds about 330,000 clones, about 11% seen once.

Source material: naive CD4+ T cells from blood. The sequence was collected from a woman under 40 in good health. The chain joins TRBV27 to TRBJ2-7, with 8 bases lining up with TRBD1. The CDR3 DNA reads as TGTGCCAGCAGTGGGACAGGACGGGACGAGCAGTACTTC. This encodes CASSGTGRDEQYF.